The 11 T cell receptor beta chains given below trace back to one sample, sequenced in a study of graft-versus-host responses after intestinal transplantation. Their specific antigens are unknown. Using immunoSEQ multiplex PCR, the repertoire was profiled, and TCRdb retains in-frame clones only, with some absent. This table holds approximately 85,000 clones, about 93% found once. The sample in question was unstimulated CD8+ T cells sorted from spleen or lymph node cells, obtained before transplant. Source of these receptors: a human donor who was the organ donor for an intestinal transplant.

The V and J genes are TRBV7-9 and TRBJ2-3, with D possibly matching TRBD2 (6 bases). V was pared by 6 bases and J by 7 bases, with 14 bases between. Per germline, CDR1 SEHNR and CDR2 FQNEAQ (reference sequence). The length of the CDR3 is 13 residues. The CDR3 protein is CASSWDSSHTQYF. The CDR3 nucleotides are TGTGCCAGCAGTTGGGACTCTAGTCATACGCAGTATTTT.

In its sample, this clone was seen once. The DNA of the CDR3 is TGTGCCAGCAGTGATTTAGCGGGATCCTACGAGCAGTACTTC. This codes for CASSDLAGSYEQYF. V usage is TRBV27 and J usage is TRBJ2-7; 8 positions match TRBD2. Germline lookup yields CDR1 MNHEY and CDR2 SMNVEV (reference sequence). The CDR3 totals 14 residues. Unmatched junction bases numbered 4, after V lost 5 bases and J lost 1 base.

The V and J genes are TRBV7-8 and TRBJ2-1; 9 nucleotides align to TRBD2. CDR1 is SGHVS, CDR2 FQNEAQ, per germline. Trimming at V came to 7 bases and at J to 4 bases, leaving 11 bases not matched to a gene. CDR3 length: 16 residues. DNA of the CDR3: TGTGCCAGCACTCCCACTAGCGGGCAAGCATACAATGAGCAGTTCTTC. This codes for CASTPTSGQAYNEQFF. Full variable domain (remainder filled in from reference TRBV7-8 and TRBJ2-1): GAGVSQSPRYKVAKRGQDVALRCDPISGHVSLFWYQQALGQGPEFLTYFQNEAQLDKSGLPSDRFFAERPEGSVSTLKIQRTQQEDSAVYLCASTPTSGQAYNEQFFGPGTRLTVL.

V and J are TRBV27 and TRBJ2-7; no reliable D call. V lost 5 bases to trimming and J lost 6 bases, with 14 bases between them. The germline gives CDR1 MNHEY, CDR2 SMNVEV (reference sequence). This CDR3 region has 13 residues. The CDR3 nucleotides read TGTGCCAGCAGTGATGGGCGCTTAACCGAGCAGTACTTC. Protein sequence: CASSDGRLTEQYF.

V usage is TRBV5-6 and J usage is TRBJ2-5; 8 bases are shared with TRBD1. The J call may be mistaken, given a closer DNA end match to TRBJ2-7. This CDR3 spans 14 amino acids. CDR1 is SGHDT, CDR2 YYEEEE, per germline. CDR3 amino acids: CASSYGTGAYEQYF. Here the CDR3 DNA reads TGTGCCAGCAGCTACGGGACAGGTGCCTACGAGCAGTACTTC.

This chain uses TRBV5-5 with TRBJ2-5, with D possibly being TRBD1 (5 bases). The length of the CDR3 is 15 residues. Trimming shortened V by 4 bases and J by 4 bases, and 17 bases separated the two germline ends. The germline V gene has CDR1 SGHKS and CDR2 YYEKEE (reference sequence). The CDR3 here is CASSPRASLGETQYF. The CDR3 DNA reads TGTGCCAGCAGCCCCAGGGCCAGCCTCGGAGAGACCCAGTACTTC.

This chain joins TRBV27 and TRBJ1-2; D remains ambiguous. CDR1 and CDR2 (germline): MNHEY, SMNVEV (reference sequence). The CDR3 runs 13 residues. V shed 5 bases and J shed 2 bases, with 9 bases lying between them. CDR3 DNA: TGTGCCAGCAGTCAGACGGGGAACTATGGCTACACCTTC. As protein: CASSQTGNYGYTF.

This rearrangement joins TRBV7-6 to TRBJ1-2; D is unclear. This CDR3 has 15 residues. CDR1 and CDR2 from the germline V gene are SGHVS and FNYEAQ. V lost 2 bases and J 3 bases, leaving 13 bases between the germline ends. The CDR3 nucleotides read TGTGCCAGCAGCTTAACATTTCGCGGAGACTATGGCTACACCTTC. Amino acid sequence: CASSLTFRGDYGYTF.

This chain connects TRBV9 to TRBJ2-3; 9 bases are a match to TRBD2. Germline assignment: CDR1 SGDLS and CDR2 YYNGEE. The junction had 5 bases not matched to a gene; V was cut back by 0 bases and J by 3 bases. CDR3 length: 16 residues. CDR3 protein: CASSVGAGLATDTQYF. The CDR3 DNA reads as TGTGCCAGCAGCGTAGGCGCGGGACTAGCAACAGATACGCAGTATTTT.

This chain uses TRBV7-6 with TRBJ2-1; no definite D call. CDR1 SGHVS and CDR2 FNYEAQ come from the germline V gene. The CDR3 is 13 amino acids. V was clipped by 1 base and J by 6 bases, with 7 bases between them. The CDR3 sequence: CASSLGPGNEQFF. The CDR3 bases are TGTGCCAGCAGCTTAGGACCAGGCAATGAGCAGTTCTTC.

This chain uses TRBV27 with TRBJ2-1, with TRBD2 matching 9 bases. The CDR3 spans 14 residues. The trim removed 2 bases at V and 7 bases at J, leaving 3 bases unmatched. Germline V gives CDR1 MNHEY, CDR2 SMNVEV (reference sequence). CDR3 loop: CASSLGAGGNEQFF. CDR3 DNA: TGTGCCAGCAGTTTAGGGGCGGGGGGGAATGAGCAGTTCTTC.